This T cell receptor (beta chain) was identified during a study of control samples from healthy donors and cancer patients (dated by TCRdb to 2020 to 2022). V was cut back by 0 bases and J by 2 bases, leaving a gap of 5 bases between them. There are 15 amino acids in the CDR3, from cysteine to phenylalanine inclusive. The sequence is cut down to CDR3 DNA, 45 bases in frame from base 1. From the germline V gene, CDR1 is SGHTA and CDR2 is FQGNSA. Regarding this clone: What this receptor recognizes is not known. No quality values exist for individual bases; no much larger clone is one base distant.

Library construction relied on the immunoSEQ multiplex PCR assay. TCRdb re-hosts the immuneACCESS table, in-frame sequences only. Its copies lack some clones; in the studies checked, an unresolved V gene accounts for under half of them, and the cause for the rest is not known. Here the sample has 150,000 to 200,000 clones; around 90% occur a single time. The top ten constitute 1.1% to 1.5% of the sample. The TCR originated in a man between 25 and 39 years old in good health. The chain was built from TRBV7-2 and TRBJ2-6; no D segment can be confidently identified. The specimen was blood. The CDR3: CASSLAGAGANVLTF. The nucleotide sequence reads TGTGCCAGCAGCTTAGCGGGCGCTGGGGCCAACGTCCTGACTTTC.